These T cell receptor beta chains were read from a single sample in a study of beta chain features in type 1 diabetes. The data were produced by immunoSEQ multiplex PCR, yet TCRdb's version contains in-frame clones alone and is incomplete. The sample contains more than 300,000 clones, around an eighth of which appear only once. Input material: naive CD4+ T cells from blood. All receptors derive from a man between 18 and 29 years old in good health. CDR3s include the opening cysteine and the closing phenylalanine or tryptophan. The D gene is left open where the match is weak. Some rows mark clone size as missing; the rest say once, few, many or name a class of expanded clone.

D gene: -
J gene: TRBJ2-7
V gene: TRBV28
clone size: few
CDR3 protein: CASHTGYEQYF
CDR3 DNA: TGTGCCAGCCATACCGGGTACGAGCAGTACTTC

D gene: -
J gene: TRBJ2-7
V gene: TRBV7-9
clone size: -
CDR3 protein: CASSFRTESYEQYF
CDR3 DNA: TGTGCCAGCAGCTTTCGGACAGAATCCTACGAGCAGTACTTC

D gene: TRBD2
J gene: TRBJ2-1
V gene: TRBV14
clone size: -
CDR3 protein: CASSAGTSGYNEQFF
CDR3 DNA: TGTGCCAGCAGCGCCGGGACTAGCGGATACAATGAGCAGTTCTTC

D gene: -
J gene: TRBJ2-5
V gene: TRBV5-6
clone size: few
CDR3 protein: CASSWSGQETQYF
CDR3 DNA: TGTGCCAGCAGCTGGTCAGGACAAGAGACCCAGTACTTC

D gene: TRBD1
J gene: TRBJ1-2
V gene: TRBV15
clone size: few
CDR3 protein: CATSITDRAYGYTF
CDR3 DNA: TGTGCCACCAGTATTACGGACAGGGCCTATGGCTACACCTTC

D gene: TRBD1
J gene: TRBJ1-5
V gene: TRBV6-5
clone size: -
CDR3 protein: CASRRTGSGNQPQHF
CDR3 DNA: TGTGCCAGCAGACGGACAGGGTCGGGCAATCAGCCCCAGCATTTT

D gene: TRBD1
J gene: TRBJ1-1
V gene: TRBV5-5
clone size: few
CDR3 protein: CASSFGTGDTEAFF
CDR3 DNA: TGTGCCAGCAGCTTCGGGACAGGGGACACTGAAGCTTTCTTT

D gene: -
J gene: TRBJ2-6
V gene: TRBV30
clone size: few
CDR3 protein: CAWSSGSSGANVLTF
CDR3 DNA: TGTGCCTGGAGTAGTGGGAGCTCTGGGGCCAACGTCCTGACTTTC

D gene: TRBD2
J gene: TRBJ2-2
V gene: TRBV18
clone size: -
CDR3 protein: CASSPPGTGGAGELFF
CDR3 DNA: TGTGCCAGCTCACCTCCCGGGACGGGAGGCGCCGGGGAGCTGTTTTTT

D gene: -
J gene: TRBJ2-7
V gene: TRBV11-2
clone size: few
CDR3 protein: CASSLEMEYEQYF
CDR3 DNA: TGTGCCAGCAGCTTAGAAATGGAGTACGAGCAGTACTTC

D gene: -
J gene: TRBJ1-3
V gene: TRBV29-1
clone size: few
CDR3 protein: CSVELNGNTIYF
CDR3 DNA: TGCAGCGTTGAGCTAAATGGAAACACCATATATTTT

D gene: TRBD1
J gene: TRBJ2-7
V gene: TRBV7-2
clone size: -
CDR3 protein: CASSLRPGQPYEQYF
CDR3 DNA: TGTGCCAGCAGCCTGCGACCGGGACAGCCCTACGAGCAGTACTTC

D gene: -
J gene: TRBJ2-1
V gene: TRBV15
clone size: -
CDR3 protein: CATSRDPDGRSYEQFF
CDR3 DNA: TGTGCCACCAGCAGAGACCCGGATGGTCGTAGCTACGAGCAGTTCTTC

D gene: TRBD2
J gene: TRBJ2-1
V gene: TRBV27
clone size: -
CDR3 protein: CASSLKFGSGDWEFF
CDR3 DNA: TGTGCCAGCAGTTTAAAATTCGGTAGCGGGGATTGGGAGTTCTTC

D gene: -
J gene: TRBJ2-5
V gene: TRBV10-3
clone size: few
CDR3 protein: CAISGSGEGGETQYF
CDR3 DNA: TGTGCCATCAGTGGATCAGGGGAGGGTGGAGAGACCCAGTACTTC

D gene: -
J gene: TRBJ1-5
V gene: TRBV28
clone size: few
CDR3 protein: CASSTPGNQPQHF
CDR3 DNA: TGTGCCAGCAGTACACCCGGGAATCAGCCCCAGCATTTT

D gene: -
J gene: TRBJ2-1
V gene: TRBV19
clone size: -
CDR3 protein: CASSLTEYNEQFF
CDR3 DNA: TGTGCCAGTAGTCTAACTGAGTACAATGAGCAGTTCTTC

D gene: TRBD1
J gene: TRBJ2-3
V gene: TRBV9
clone size: few
CDR3 protein: CASSLSVGTGVTDTQYF
CDR3 DNA: TGTGCCAGCAGCCTAAGCGTCGGGACAGGGGTAACAGATACGCAGTATTTT

D gene: TRBD2
J gene: TRBJ2-1
V gene: TRBV5-8
clone size: few
CDR3 protein: CASSLSGGARNEQFF
CDR3 DNA: TGTGCCAGCAGCCTTAGCGGGGGGGCGCGGAATGAGCAGTTCTTC

D gene: TRBD1
J gene: TRBJ2-7
V gene: TRBV5-4
clone size: few
CDR3 protein: CASSLDRGPYEQYF
CDR3 DNA: TGTGCCAGCAGCTTGGACAGGGGGCCGTACGAGCAGTACTTC

D gene: -
J gene: TRBJ2-7
V gene: TRBV28
clone size: few
CDR3 protein: CASSYLQKGGEQYF
CDR3 DNA: TGTGCCAGCAGTTATCTTCAAAAGGGAGGCGAGCAGTACTTC

D gene: -
J gene: TRBJ2-1
V gene: TRBV7-2
clone size: -
CDR3 protein: CASSVRQVYNEQFF
CDR3 DNA: TGTGCCAGCAGCGTCAGACAGGTATACAATGAGCAGTTCTTC

D gene: TRBD1
J gene: TRBJ2-5
V gene: TRBV30
clone size: few
CDR3 protein: CAWSAFSRGQVVGETQYF
CDR3 DNA: TGTGCCTGGAGTGCTTTCTCCCGGGGACAGGTAGTCGGGGAGACCCAGTACTTC

D gene: TRBD2
J gene: TRBJ2-1
V gene: TRBV14
clone size: -
CDR3 protein: CASSQEREYNEQFF
CDR3 DNA: TGTGCCAGCAGCCAAGAGCGGGAGTACAATGAGCAGTTCTTC

D gene: -
J gene: TRBJ2-1
V gene: TRBV10-3
clone size: few
CDR3 protein: CAISESRGTGEFF
CDR3 DNA: TGTGCCATCAGTGAGTCGCGGGGAACAGGGGAGTTCTTC

D gene: TRBD1
J gene: TRBJ2-3
V gene: TRBV7-2
clone size: few
CDR3 protein: CASSLPGQGTDTQYF
CDR3 DNA: TGTGCCAGCAGCCTCCCGGGACAGGGAACAGATACGCAGTATTTT

D gene: -
J gene: TRBJ2-2
V gene: TRBV18
clone size: few
CDR3 protein: CASSPRSQMNTGELFF
CDR3 DNA: TGTGCCAGCTCACCACGGTCACAGATGAACACCGGGGAGCTGTTTTTT

D gene: TRBD1
J gene: TRBJ2-7
V gene: TRBV18
clone size: -
CDR3 protein: CASSPTGQGYEQYF
CDR3 DNA: TGTGCCAGCTCACCAACAGGACAGGGCTACGAGCAGTACTTC

D gene: TRBD2
J gene: TRBJ2-7
V gene: TRBV25-1
clone size: -
CDR3 protein: CASSAPGLAGAGQYF
CDR3 DNA: TGTGCCAGCAGTGCTCCGGGACTAGCGGGAGCGGGGCAGTACTTC

D gene: -
J gene: TRBJ1-3
V gene: TRBV29-1
clone size: -
CDR3 protein: CSVAWTAGNTIYF
CDR3 DNA: TGCAGCGTTGCTTGGACAGCTGGAAACACCATATATTTT

D gene: TRBD2
J gene: TRBJ2-3
V gene: TRBV28
clone size: -
CDR3 protein: CASSWSSGSTQYF
CDR3 DNA: TGTGCCAGCAGTTGGTCTAGCGGGAGCACGCAGTATTTT

D gene: -
J gene: TRBJ2-7
V gene: TRBV7-9
clone size: -
CDR3 protein: CASSLSQGPYEQYF
CDR3 DNA: TGTGCCAGCAGCTTATCACAGGGACCATACGAGCAGTACTTC

D gene: TRBD1
J gene: TRBJ2-3
V gene: TRBV7-3
clone size: -
CDR3 protein: CASSLGQGSTDTQYF
CDR3 DNA: TGTGCCAGCAGCCTGGGACAGGGAAGTACAGATACGCAGTATTTT

D gene: -
J gene: TRBJ1-4
V gene: TRBV30
clone size: -
CDR3 protein: CAWSVVGGMLREKLFF
CDR3 DNA: TGTGCCTGGAGTGTCGTTGGGGGCATGCTACGGGAAAAACTGTTTTTT

D gene: TRBD1
J gene: TRBJ2-7
V gene: TRBV5-1
clone size: -
CDR3 protein: CASSPTPGQGVREQYF
CDR3 DNA: TGCGCCAGCAGCCCTACCCCGGGACAGGGTGTGAGGGAGCAGTACTTC

D gene: -
J gene: TRBJ2-7
V gene: TRBV30
clone size: few
CDR3 protein: CAWSPARDEQYF
CDR3 DNA: TGTGCCTGGAGTCCTGCCCGGGACGAGCAGTACTTC

D gene: -
J gene: TRBJ2-5
V gene: TRBV4-1
clone size: -
CDR3 protein: CASSQVLASSLRETQYF
CDR3 DNA: TGCGCCAGCAGCCAAGTCTTAGCATCAAGCCTAAGAGAGACCCAGTACTTC

D gene: TRBD2
J gene: TRBJ2-7
V gene: TRBV29-1
clone size: -
CDR3 protein: CSASSGTKWYEQYF
CDR3 DNA: TGCAGCGCCTCTAGCGGGACGAAGTGGTACGAGCAGTACTTC

D gene: TRBD1
J gene: TRBJ2-3
V gene: TRBV5-4
clone size: -
CDR3 protein: CASSFGGTGMGTQYF
CDR3 DNA: TGTGCCAGCAGCTTCGGCGGGACAGGGATGGGTACGCAGTATTTT

D gene: TRBD2
J gene: TRBJ2-5
V gene: TRBV2
clone size: -
CDR3 protein: CASSEFRGEQETQYF
CDR3 DNA: TGTGCCAGCAGTGAATTTCGGGGGGAACAAGAGACCCAGTACTTC

D gene: TRBD2
J gene: TRBJ2-7
V gene: TRBV5-6
clone size: few
CDR3 protein: CASSLDWRGGRGYEQYF
CDR3 DNA: TGTGCCAGCAGCTTGGATTGGCGGGGGGGCCGAGGCTACGAGCAGTACTTC

D gene: -
J gene: TRBJ2-3
V gene: TRBV7-2
clone size: few
CDR3 protein: CASSSPSTDTQYF
CDR3 DNA: TGTGCCAGCAGCTCCCCAAGCACAGATACGCAGTATTTT

D gene: TRBD1
J gene: TRBJ1-2
V gene: TRBV6-6
clone size: -
CDR3 protein: CASSKQGSEYGYTF
CDR3 DNA: TGTGCCAGCAGTAAACAGGGGTCGGAGTATGGCTACACCTTC

D gene: TRBD1
J gene: TRBJ1-2
V gene: TRBV27
clone size: -
CDR3 protein: CASSRTGGDYGYTF
CDR3 DNA: TGTGCCAGCAGCCGGACAGGGGGCGACTATGGCTACACCTTC

D gene: TRBD1
J gene: TRBJ2-6
V gene: TRBV5-1
clone size: few
CDR3 protein: CASSIRQGNSGANVLTF
CDR3 DNA: TGCGCCAGCAGCATTAGACAGGGAAACTCTGGGGCCAACGTCCTGACTTTC

D gene: -
J gene: TRBJ1-1
V gene: TRBV7-2
clone size: -
CDR3 protein: CASPEQGNTEAFF
CDR3 DNA: TGTGCCAGCCCTGAACAGGGTAACACTGAAGCTTTCTTT

D gene: TRBD1
J gene: TRBJ2-7
V gene: TRBV19
clone size: few
CDR3 protein: CASSIGTGSEQYF
CDR3 DNA: TGTGCCAGTAGTATCGGGACAGGGTCCGAGCAGTACTTC

D gene: TRBD1
J gene: TRBJ1-1
V gene: TRBV5-6
clone size: -
CDR3 protein: CASSLEGTVNTEAFF
CDR3 DNA: TGTGCCAGCAGCTTGGAAGGGACAGTTAACACTGAAGCTTTCTTT

D gene: TRBD2
J gene: TRBJ2-3
V gene: TRBV28
clone size: -
CDR3 protein: CASSFSWDYRTSTDTQYF
CDR3 DNA: TGTGCCAGCAGTTTTTCATGGGACTATCGTACTAGCACAGATACGCAGTATTTT

D gene: -
J gene: TRBJ1-2
V gene: TRBV20-1
clone size: few
CDR3 protein: CSGALYGYTF
CDR3 DNA: TGCAGTGGGGCGCTCTATGGCTACACCTTC

D gene: TRBD1
J gene: TRBJ2-2
V gene: TRBV28
clone size: -
CDR3 protein: CASAPGQGAGELFF
CDR3 DNA: TGTGCCAGTGCCCCGGGACAGGGGGCCGGGGAGCTGTTTTTT

D gene: -
J gene: TRBJ1-1
V gene: TRBV28
clone size: few
CDR3 protein: CASSLQGLTEAFF
CDR3 DNA: TGTGCCAGCAGTTTACAGGGGCTTACTGAAGCTTTCTTT

D gene: TRBD2
J gene: TRBJ2-1
V gene: TRBV28
clone size: few
CDR3 protein: CASRRLAGGPYNEQFF
CDR3 DNA: TGTGCCAGCAGGAGACTAGCGGGGGGGCCCTACAATGAGCAGTTCTTC

D gene: -
J gene: TRBJ1-3
V gene: TRBV25-1
clone size: -
CDR3 protein: CASSRSDSNSGNTIYF
CDR3 DNA: TGTGCCAGCAGTAGGTCTGACAGCAACTCTGGAAACACCATATATTTT

D gene: TRBD1
J gene: TRBJ1-1
V gene: TRBV7-2
clone size: -
CDR3 protein: CASSVRRGPTEAFF
CDR3 DNA: TGTGCCAGCAGCGTCCGCAGGGGGCCCACTGAAGCTTTCTTT

D gene: TRBD2
J gene: TRBJ2-2
V gene: TRBV9
clone size: -
CDR3 protein: CASSVSGIGTGELFF
CDR3 DNA: TGTGCCAGCAGCGTTAGCGGGATAGGCACCGGGGAGCTGTTTTTT

D gene: -
J gene: TRBJ2-2
V gene: TRBV7-2
clone size: -
CDR3 protein: CASSLVSGAGELFF
CDR3 DNA: TGTGCCAGCAGCTTAGTTTCCGGGGCCGGGGAGCTGTTTTTT

D gene: TRBD1
J gene: TRBJ1-4
V gene: TRBV5-4
clone size: -
CDR3 protein: CASSSKGQGAYSEKLFF
CDR3 DNA: TGTGCCAGCAGCTCTAAGGGACAGGGCGCATACAGTGAAAAACTGTTTTTT

D gene: -
J gene: TRBJ1-1
V gene: TRBV15
clone size: -
CDR3 protein: CATSRGQFSGTEAFF
CDR3 DNA: TGTGCCACCAGCAGAGGCCAATTCTCCGGCACTGAAGCTTTCTTT

D gene: -
J gene: TRBJ2-5
V gene: TRBV7-7
clone size: few
CDR3 protein: CASSLEQGLFETQYF
CDR3 DNA: TGTGCTAGCAGCTTAGAACAGGGTCTTTTTGAGACCCAGTACTTC